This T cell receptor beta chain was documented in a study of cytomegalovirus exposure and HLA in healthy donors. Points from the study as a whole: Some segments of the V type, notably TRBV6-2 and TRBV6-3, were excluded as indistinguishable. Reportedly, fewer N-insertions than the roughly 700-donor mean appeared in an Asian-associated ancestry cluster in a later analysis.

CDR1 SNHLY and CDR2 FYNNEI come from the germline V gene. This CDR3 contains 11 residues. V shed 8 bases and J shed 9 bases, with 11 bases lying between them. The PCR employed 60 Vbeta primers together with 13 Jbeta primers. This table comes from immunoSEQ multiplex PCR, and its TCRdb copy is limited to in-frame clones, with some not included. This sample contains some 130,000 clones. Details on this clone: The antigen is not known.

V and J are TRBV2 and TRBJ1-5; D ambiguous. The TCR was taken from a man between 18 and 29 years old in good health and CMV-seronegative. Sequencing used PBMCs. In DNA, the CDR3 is TGTGCCAGCTCCTCCGGTGGGCCCCAGCATTTT. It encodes CASSSGGPQHF.